The T cell receptor (beta chain) under discussion was sequenced for a study of cytomegalovirus exposure and HLA in healthy donors. The CDR3 runs to 15 residues. V was clipped by 5 bases and J by 9 bases; unmatched bases: 13. CDR1 and CDR2 (germline): KGHSH, LQKENI. Amplification used 60 Vbeta primers and 13 Jbeta primers. This table comes from immunoSEQ multiplex PCR, and its TCRdb copy is limited to in-frame clones, with some not included. The data show under 150,000 clones, about three quarters seen once. V gene TRBV18 combines with J gene TRBJ1-5; TRBD1 aligns across 7 bases. The sequenced material came from PBMCs. This clonotype was sampled from a woman between 40 and 55 years old in good health and CMV-seronegative. This chain's CDR3 is CASSSGQTGSRPQHF. CDR3 DNA: TGTGCCAGCTCATCGGGACAGACGGGATCAAGGCCCCAGCATTTT. Full variable domain (rest looked up from reference TRBV18 and TRBJ1-5): NAGVMQNPRHLVRRRGQEARLRCSPMKGHSHVYWYRQLPEEGLKFMVYLQKENIIDESGMPKERFSAEFPKEGPSILRIQQVVRGDSAAYFCASSSGQTGSRPQHFGDGTRLSIL.